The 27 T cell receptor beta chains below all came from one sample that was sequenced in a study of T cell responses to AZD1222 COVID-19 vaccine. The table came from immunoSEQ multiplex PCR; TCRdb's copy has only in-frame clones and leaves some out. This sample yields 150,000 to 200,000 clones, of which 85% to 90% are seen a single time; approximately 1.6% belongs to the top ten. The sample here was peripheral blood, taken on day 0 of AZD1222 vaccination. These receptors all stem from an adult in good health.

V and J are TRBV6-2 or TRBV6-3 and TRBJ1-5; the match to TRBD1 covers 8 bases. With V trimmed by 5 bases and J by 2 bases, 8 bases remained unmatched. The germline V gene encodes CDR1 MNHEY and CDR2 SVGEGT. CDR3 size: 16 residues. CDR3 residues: CASSRPGTGRNQPQHF. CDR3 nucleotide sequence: TGTGCCAGCAGTAGACCGGGGACAGGTCGCAATCAGCCCCAGCATTTT.

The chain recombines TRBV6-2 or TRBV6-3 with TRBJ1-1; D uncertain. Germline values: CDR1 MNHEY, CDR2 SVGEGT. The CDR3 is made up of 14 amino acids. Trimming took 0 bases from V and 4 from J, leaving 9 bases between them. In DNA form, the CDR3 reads TGTGCCAGCAGTTACTCAATAGGGTTCACTGAAGCTTTCTTT. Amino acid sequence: CASSYSIGFTEAFF.

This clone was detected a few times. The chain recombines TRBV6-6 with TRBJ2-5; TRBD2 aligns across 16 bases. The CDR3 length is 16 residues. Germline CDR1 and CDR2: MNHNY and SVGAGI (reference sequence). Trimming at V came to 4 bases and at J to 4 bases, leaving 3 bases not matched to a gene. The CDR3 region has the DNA TGTGCCAGCAGTTCGGGACTAGCGGGAGGGTTAGAGACCCAGTACTTC. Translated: CASSSGLAGGLETQYF.

The CDR3 DNA follows: TGTGCCAGCACAAGCGGGGGGGCTGACTACAATGAGCAGTTCTTC. As protein: CASTSGGADYNEQFF. The gene calls are TRBV28 and TRBJ2-1, with 10 bases fitting TRBD2. Germline CDR1 reads MDHEN; CDR2 reads SYDVKM. The CDR3 loop spans 15 amino acids. The junction had 6 bases not matched to a gene; V was cut back by 7 bases and J by 3 bases.

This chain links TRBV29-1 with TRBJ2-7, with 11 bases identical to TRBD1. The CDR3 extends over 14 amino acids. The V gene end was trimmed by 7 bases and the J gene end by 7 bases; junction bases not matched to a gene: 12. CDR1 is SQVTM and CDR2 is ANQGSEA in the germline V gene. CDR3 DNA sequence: TGCAGCGCCGGCGGGACAGGGGGGGTCGAAGAGCAGTACTTC. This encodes CSAGGTGGVEEQYF.

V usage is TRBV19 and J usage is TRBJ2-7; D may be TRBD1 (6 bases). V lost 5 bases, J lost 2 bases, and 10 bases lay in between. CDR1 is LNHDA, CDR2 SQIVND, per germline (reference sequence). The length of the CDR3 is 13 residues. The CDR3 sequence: CASSQGDTYEQYF. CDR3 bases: TGTGCCAGTAGTCAAGGGGACACCTACGAGCAGTACTTC.

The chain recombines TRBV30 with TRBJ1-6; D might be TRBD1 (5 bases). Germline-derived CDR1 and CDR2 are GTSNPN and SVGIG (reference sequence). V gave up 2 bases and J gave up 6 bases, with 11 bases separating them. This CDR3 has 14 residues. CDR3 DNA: TGTGCCTGGAGTCCGGGACTCCGTAATTCACCCCTCCACTTT. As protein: CAWSPGLRNSPLHF.

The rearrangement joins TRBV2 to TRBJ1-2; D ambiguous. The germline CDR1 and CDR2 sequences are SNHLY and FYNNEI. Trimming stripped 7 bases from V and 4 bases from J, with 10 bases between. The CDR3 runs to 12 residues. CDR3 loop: CASTFSRYGYTF. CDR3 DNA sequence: TGTGCCAGCACTTTCAGCCGCTATGGCTACACCTTC.

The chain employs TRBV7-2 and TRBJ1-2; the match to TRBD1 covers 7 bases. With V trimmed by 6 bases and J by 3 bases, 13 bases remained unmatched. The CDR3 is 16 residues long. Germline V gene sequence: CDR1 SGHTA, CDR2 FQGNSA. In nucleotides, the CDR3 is TGTGCCAGCAGAAACCCTACCCGAGGGGGCTACTATGGCTACACCTTC. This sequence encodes CASRNPTRGGYYGYTF. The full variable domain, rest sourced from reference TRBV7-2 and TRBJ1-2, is GAGVSQSPSNKVTEKGKDVELRCDPISGHTALYWYRQSLGQGLEFLIYFQGNSAPDKSGLPSDRFSAERTGGSVSTLTIQRTQQEDSAVYLCASRNPTRGGYYGYTFGSGTRLTVV.

CDR3 loop: CASSPSGPMNTEAFF. Written as DNA, the CDR3 is TGTGCCAGCAGCCCCTCGGGGCCTATGAACACTGAAGCTTTCTTT. The chain combines TRBV11-2 with TRBJ1-1, with D tentatively TRBD1 (5 bases). The CDR3 covers 15 residues. V was pared by 5 bases and J by 0 bases, with 13 bases between. Germline CDR1 is SGHAT and CDR2 is FQNNGV.

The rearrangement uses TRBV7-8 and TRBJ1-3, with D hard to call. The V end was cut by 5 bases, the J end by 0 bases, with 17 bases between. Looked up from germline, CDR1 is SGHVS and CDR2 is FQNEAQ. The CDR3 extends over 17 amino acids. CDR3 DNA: TGTGCCAGCAGCCCTAGCGGCATAGGAGTCTCTGGAAACACCATATATTTT. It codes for CASSPSGIGVSGNTIYF.

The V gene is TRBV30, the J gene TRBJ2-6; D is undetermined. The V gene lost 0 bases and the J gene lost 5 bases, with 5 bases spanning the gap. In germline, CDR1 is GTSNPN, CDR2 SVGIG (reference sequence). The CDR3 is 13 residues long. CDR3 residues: CAWSVGRANVLTF. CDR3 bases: TGTGCCTGGAGTGTTGGTAGGGCCAACGTCCTGACTTTC. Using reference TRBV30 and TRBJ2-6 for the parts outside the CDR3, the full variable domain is SQTIHQWPATLVQPVGSPLSLECTVEGTSNPNLYWYRQAAGRGLQLLFYSVGIGQISSEVPQNLSASRPQDRQFILSSKKLLLSDSGFYLCAWSVGRANVLTFGAGSRLTVL.

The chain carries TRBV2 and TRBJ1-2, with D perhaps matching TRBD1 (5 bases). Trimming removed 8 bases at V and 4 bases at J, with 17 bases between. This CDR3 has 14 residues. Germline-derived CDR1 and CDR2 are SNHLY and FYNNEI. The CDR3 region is CASGRGPAIYGYTF. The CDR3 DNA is TGTGCCAGCGGTAGGGGCCCGGCCATCTATGGCTACACCTTC.

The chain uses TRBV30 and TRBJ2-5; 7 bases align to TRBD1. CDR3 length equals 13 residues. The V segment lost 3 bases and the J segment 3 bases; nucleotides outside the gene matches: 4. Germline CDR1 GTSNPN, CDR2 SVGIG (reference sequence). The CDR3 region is CAWRDRAEETQYF. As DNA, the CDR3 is TGTGCCTGGAGAGACAGGGCGGAAGAGACCCAGTACTTC.

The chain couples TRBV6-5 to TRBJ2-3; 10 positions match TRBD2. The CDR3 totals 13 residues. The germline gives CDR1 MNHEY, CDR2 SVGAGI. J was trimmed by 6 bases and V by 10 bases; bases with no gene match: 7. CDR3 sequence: CATRAGGSDTQYF. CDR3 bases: TGTGCCACCCGAGCGGGAGGGTCCGATACGCAGTATTTT.

The CDR3 region is CASSRLEGNEQFF. The CDR3 DNA is TGTGCCAGCTCTAGGCTCGAGGGGAATGAGCAGTTCTTC. This chain connects TRBV27 to TRBJ2-1, with D perhaps matching TRBD1 or TRBD2 (5 bases each). V dropped 8 bases and J dropped 7 bases, with 15 bases sitting between them. Germline CDR1 reads MNHEY; CDR2 reads SMNVEV (reference sequence). The CDR3 has 13 amino acids.

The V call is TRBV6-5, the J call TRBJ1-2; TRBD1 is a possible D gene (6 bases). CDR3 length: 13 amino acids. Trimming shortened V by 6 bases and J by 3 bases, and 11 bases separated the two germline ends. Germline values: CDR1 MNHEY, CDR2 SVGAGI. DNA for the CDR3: TGTGCCAGCAGCCCCGACAGGTACTATGGCTACACCTTC. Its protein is CASSPDRYYGYTF.

This chain's CDR3 is CASSPASGRVPDAHNEQFF. Written as DNA, the CDR3 is TGCGCCAGCAGCCCGGCTAGCGGGAGGGTACCGGACGCCCACAATGAGCAGTTCTTC. V is TRBV5-1 and J is TRBJ2-1; TRBD2 matches at 12 bases. V trimming: 4 bases; J trimming: 5 bases; junction bases outside the gene matches: 16. The germline gives CDR1 SGHRS, CDR2 YFSETQ. The CDR3 length is 19 residues.

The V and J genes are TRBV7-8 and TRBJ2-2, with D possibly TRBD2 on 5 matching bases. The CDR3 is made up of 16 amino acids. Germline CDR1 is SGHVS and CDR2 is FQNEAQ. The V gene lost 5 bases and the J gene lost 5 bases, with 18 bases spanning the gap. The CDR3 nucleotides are TGTGCCAGCAGCGGACCGCGCGCCCGGGAAACCGGGGAGCTGTTTTTT. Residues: CASSGPRARETGELFF.

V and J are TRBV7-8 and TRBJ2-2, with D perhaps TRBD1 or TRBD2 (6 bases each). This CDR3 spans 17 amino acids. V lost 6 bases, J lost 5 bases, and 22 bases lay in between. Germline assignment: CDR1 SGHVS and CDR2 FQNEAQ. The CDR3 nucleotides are TGTGCCAGCAGTACCCCCGGGGGCAGGGGCGTGACCGGGGAGCTGTTTTTT. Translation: CASSTPGGRGVTGELFF.

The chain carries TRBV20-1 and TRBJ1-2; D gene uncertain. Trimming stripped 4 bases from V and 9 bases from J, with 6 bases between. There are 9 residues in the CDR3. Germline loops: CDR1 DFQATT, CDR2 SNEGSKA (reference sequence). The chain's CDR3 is CSANSRYTF. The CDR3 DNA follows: TGCAGTGCTAATAGCCGCTACACCTTC.

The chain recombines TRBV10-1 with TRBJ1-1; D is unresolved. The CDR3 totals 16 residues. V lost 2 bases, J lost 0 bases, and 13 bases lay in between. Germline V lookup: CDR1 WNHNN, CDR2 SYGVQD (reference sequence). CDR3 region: CASSEGGLGMNTEAFF. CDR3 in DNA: TGCGCCAGCAGTGAGGGAGGACTGGGTATGAACACTGAAGCTTTCTTT.

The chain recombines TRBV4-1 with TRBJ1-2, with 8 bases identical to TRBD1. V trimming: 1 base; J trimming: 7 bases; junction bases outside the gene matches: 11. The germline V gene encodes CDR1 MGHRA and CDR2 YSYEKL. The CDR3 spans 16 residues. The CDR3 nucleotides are TGCGCCAGCAGCCAAGCCCCGGACAGGGAGGTGGGTGGCTACACCTTC. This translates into CASSQAPDREVGGYTF.

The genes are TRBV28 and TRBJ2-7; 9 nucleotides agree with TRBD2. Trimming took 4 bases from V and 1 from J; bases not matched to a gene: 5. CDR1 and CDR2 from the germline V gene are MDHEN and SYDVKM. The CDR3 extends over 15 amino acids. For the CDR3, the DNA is TGTGCCAGCAGTTCAGCGGGAGGTCCTTCCTACGAGCAGTACTTC. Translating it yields CASSSAGGPSYEQYF.

CDR3 region: CASSPPSRDTQYF. The CDR3 coding sequence is TGTGCCAGCAGTCCCCCCAGCCGGGATACGCAGTATTTT. The chain combines TRBV28 with TRBJ2-3, with D unclear. The V end was cut by 5 bases, the J end by 6 bases, with 12 bases between. Germline CDR1 is MDHEN and CDR2 is SYDVKM. CDR3 length: 13 residues.

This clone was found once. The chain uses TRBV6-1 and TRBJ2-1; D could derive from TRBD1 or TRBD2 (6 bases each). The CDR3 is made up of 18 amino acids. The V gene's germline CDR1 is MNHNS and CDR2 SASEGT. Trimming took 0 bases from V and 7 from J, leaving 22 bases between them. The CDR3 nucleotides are TGTGCCAGCAGTGAAGCGCTGGGAGGTCGGGTACAGGGAAATGAGCAGTTCTTC. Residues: CASSEALGGRVQGNEQFF.

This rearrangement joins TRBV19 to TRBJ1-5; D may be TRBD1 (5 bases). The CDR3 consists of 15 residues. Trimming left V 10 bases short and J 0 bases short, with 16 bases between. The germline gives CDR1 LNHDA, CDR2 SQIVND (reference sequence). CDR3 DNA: TGTGCCACAAGGGACTACACTTATAGCAATCAGCCCCAGCATTTT. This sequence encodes CATRDYTYSNQPQHF.